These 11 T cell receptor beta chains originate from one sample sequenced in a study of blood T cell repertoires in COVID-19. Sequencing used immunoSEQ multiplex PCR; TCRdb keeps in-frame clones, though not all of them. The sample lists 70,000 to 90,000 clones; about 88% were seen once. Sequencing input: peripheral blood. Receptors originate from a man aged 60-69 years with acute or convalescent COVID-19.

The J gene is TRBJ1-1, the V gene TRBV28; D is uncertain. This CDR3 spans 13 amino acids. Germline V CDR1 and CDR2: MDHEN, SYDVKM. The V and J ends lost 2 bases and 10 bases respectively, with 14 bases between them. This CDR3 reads CASSLTISRRAFF. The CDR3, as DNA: TGTGCCAGCAGTTTAACCATCTCACGGAGAGCTTTCTTT.

The CDR3 nucleotides are TGTGCCAGCAGCTTGACCCCCGTCAGGGATAGCACAGATACGCAGTATTTT. Its protein product is CASSLTPVRDSTDTQYF. The chain links TRBV5-5 to TRBJ2-3, with D tentatively TRBD1 (5 bases). The CDR3 covers 17 residues. V was shortened by 1 base and J by 0 bases, with 15 bases between the two germline ends. Per germline, CDR1 SGHKS and CDR2 YYEKEE (reference sequence).

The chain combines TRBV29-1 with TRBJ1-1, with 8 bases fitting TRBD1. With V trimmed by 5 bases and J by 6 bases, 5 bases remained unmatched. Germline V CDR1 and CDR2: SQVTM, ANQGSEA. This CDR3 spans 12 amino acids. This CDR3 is CSVPRGQAEAFF. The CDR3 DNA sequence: TGCAGCGTTCCCAGGGGGCAGGCTGAAGCTTTCTTT.

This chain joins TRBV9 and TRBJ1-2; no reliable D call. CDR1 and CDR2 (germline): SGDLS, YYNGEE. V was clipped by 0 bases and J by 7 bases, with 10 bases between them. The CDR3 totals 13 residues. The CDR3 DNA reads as TGTGCCAGCAGCGTAGGGGCCCTATCTGGCTACACCTTC. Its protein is CASSVGALSGYTF.

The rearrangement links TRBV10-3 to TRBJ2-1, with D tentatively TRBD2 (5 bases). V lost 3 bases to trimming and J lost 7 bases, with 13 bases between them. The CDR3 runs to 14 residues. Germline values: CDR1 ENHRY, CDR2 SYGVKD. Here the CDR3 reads CAISDKRTANEQFF. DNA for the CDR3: TGTGCCATCAGTGACAAGCGGACGGCGAATGAGCAGTTCTTC.

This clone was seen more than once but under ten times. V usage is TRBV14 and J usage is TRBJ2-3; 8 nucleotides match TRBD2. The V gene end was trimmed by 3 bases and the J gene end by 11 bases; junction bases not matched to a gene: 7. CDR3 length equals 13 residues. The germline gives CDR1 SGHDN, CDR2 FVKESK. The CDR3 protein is CASSQLVAGRQYF. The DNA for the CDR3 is TGTGCCAGCAGCCAGCTGGTAGCGGGAAGGCAGTATTTT.

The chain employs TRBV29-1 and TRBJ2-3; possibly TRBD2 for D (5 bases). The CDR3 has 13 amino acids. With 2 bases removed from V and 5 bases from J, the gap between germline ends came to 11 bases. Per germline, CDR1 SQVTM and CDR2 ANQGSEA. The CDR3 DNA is TGCAGCGTTGAAACACTAGTAGAAGATACGCAGTATTTT. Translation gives CSVETLVEDTQYF.

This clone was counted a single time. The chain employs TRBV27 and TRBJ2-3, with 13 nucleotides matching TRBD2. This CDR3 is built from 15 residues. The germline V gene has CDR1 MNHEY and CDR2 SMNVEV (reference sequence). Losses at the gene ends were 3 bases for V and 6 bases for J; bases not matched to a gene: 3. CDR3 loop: CASSLGLAGSDTQYF. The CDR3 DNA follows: TGTGCCAGCAGTTTGGGACTAGCGGGGTCCGATACGCAGTATTTT.

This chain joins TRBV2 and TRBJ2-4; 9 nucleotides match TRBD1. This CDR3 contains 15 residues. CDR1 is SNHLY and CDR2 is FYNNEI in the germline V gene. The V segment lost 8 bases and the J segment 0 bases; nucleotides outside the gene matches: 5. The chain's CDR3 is CASRTGVIAKNIQYF. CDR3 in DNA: TGTGCCAGCCGGACAGGGGTTATAGCCAAAAACATTCAGTACTTC.

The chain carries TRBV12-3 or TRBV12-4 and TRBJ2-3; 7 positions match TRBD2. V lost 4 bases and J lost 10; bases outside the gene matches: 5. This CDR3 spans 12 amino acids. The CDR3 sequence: CASSSSGAAQYF. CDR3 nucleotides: TGTGCCAGCAGTTCTAGCGGTGCAGCGCAGTATTTT.

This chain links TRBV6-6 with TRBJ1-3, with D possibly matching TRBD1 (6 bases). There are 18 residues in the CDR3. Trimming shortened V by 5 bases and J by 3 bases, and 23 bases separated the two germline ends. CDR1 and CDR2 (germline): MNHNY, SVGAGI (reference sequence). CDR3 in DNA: TGTGCCAGCAGTCACCCTACCCCTCGGGGGGCGGTTGGAAACACCATATATTTT. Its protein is CASSHPTPRGAVGNTIYF.